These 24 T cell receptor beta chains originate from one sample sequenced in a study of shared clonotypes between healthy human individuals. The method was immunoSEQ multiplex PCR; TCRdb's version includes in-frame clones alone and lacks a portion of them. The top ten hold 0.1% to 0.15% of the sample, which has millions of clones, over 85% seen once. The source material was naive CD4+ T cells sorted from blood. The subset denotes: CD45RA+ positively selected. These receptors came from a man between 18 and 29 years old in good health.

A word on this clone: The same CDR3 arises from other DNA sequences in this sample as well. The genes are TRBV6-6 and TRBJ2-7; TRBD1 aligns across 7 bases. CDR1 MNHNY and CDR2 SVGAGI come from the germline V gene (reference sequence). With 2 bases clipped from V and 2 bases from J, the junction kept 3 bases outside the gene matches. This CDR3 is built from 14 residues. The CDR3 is CASSYSDRAYEQYF. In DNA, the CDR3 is TGTGCCAGCAGTTACAGCGACAGGGCCTACGAGCAGTACTTC.

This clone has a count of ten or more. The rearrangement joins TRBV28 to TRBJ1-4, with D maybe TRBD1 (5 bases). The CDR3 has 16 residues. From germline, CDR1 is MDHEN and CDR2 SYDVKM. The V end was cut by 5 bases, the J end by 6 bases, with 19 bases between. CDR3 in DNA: TGTGCCAGCAGTCGACCGCTGCGGGGGTTCTATGAAAAACTGTTTTTT. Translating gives CASSRPLRGFYEKLFF.

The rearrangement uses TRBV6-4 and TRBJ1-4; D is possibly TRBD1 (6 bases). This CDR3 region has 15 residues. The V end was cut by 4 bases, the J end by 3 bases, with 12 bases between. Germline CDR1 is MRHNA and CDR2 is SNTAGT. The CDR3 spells CASSAQTGSNEKLFF. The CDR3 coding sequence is TGTGCCAGCAGTGCCCAAACAGGGTCTAATGAAAAACTGTTTTTT.

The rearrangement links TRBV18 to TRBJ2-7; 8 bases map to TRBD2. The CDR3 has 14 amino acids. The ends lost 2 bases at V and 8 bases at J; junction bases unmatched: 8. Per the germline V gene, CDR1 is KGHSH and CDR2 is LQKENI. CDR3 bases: TGTGCCAGCTCACCAAGCGGGGGCGCAGAGAAGCAGTACTTC. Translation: CASSPSGGAEKQYF.

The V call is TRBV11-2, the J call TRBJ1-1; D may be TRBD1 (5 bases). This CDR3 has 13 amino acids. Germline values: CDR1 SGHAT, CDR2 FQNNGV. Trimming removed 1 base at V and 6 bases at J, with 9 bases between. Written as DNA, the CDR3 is TGTGCCAGCAGCTTAGCCAGGGCTCCTGAAGCTTTCTTT. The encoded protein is CASSLARAPEAFF.

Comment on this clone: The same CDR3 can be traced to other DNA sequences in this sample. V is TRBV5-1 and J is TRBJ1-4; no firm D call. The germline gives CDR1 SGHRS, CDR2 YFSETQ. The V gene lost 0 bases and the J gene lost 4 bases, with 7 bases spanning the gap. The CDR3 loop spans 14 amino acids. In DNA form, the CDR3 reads TGCGCCAGCAGCTTGGTGGCGGGTAATGAAAAACTGTTTTTT. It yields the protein CASSLVAGNEKLFF.

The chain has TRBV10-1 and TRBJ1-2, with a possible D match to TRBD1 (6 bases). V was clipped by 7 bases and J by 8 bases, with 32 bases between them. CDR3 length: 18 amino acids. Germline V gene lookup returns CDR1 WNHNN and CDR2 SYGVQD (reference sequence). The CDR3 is CASILGGVTVAQGEGYTF. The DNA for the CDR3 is TGCGCCAGCATACTAGGGGGAGTGACGGTCGCCCAAGGGGAAGGCTACACCTTC.

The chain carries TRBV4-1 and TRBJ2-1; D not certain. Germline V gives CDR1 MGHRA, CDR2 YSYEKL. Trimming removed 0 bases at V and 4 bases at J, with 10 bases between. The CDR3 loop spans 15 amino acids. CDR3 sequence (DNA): TGCGCCAGCAGCCAAGAACAGCGTACTTACAATGAGCAGTTCTTC. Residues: CASSQEQRTYNEQFF.

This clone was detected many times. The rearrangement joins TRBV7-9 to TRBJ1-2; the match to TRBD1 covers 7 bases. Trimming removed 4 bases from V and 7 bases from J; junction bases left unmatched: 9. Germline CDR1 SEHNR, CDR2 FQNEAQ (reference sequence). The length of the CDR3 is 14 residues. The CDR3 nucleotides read TGTGCCAGCAGCTCCAGAACAGGGGAGGCTGGCTACACCTTC. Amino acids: CASSSRTGEAGYTF.

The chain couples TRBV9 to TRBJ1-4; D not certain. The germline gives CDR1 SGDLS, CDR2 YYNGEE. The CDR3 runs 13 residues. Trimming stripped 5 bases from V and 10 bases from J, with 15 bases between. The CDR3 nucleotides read TGTGCCAGCAGGAAGGCGGGAGAGTTAAAACTGTTTTTT. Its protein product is CASRKAGELKLFF.

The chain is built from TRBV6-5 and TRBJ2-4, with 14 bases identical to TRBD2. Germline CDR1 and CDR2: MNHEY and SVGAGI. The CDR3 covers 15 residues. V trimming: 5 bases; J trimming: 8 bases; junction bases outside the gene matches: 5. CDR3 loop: CASSRLAGGSDIQYF. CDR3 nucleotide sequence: TGTGCCAGCAGTAGACTAGCGGGAGGGAGTGACATTCAGTACTTC.

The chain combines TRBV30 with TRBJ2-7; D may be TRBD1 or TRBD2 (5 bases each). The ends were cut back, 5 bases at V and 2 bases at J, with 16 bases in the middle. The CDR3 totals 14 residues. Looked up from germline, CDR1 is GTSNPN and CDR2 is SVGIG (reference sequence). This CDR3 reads CAWGTGSNTYEQYF. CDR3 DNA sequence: TGTGCCTGGGGGACGGGGAGTAATACCTACGAGCAGTACTTC.

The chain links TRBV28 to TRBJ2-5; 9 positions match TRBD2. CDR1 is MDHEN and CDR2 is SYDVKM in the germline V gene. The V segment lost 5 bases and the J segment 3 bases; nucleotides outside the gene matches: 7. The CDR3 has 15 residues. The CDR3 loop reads CASSDAGTSKETQYF. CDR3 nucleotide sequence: TGTGCCAGCAGTGATGCCGGGACTAGCAAAGAGACCCAGTACTTC.

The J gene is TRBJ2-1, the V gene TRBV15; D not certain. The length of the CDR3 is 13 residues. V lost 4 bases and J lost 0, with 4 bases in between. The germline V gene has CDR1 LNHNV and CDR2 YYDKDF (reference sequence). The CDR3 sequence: CATSTGSYNEQFF. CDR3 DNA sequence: TGTGCCACCAGCACCGGCTCCTACAATGAGCAGTTCTTC. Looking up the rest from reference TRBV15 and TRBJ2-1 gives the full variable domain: DAMVIQNPRYQVTQFGKPVTLSCSQTLNHNVMYWYQQKSSQAPKLLFHYYDKDFNNEADTPDNFQSRRPNTSFCFLDIRSPGLGDTAMYLCATSTGSYNEQFFGPGTRLTVL.

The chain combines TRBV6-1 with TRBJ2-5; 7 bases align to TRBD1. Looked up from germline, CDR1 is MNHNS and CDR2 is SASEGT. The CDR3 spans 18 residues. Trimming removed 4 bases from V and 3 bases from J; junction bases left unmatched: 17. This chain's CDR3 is CASSALTGALGSKETQYF. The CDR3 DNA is TGTGCCAGCAGTGCTCTTACAGGGGCCCTCGGCTCTAAAGAGACCCAGTACTTC.

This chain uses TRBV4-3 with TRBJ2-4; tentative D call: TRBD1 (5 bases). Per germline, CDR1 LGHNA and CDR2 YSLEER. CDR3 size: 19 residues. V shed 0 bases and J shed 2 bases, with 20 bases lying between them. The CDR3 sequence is CASSQEWGGSKETKNIQYF. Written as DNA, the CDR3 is TGCGCCAGCAGCCAAGAATGGGGCGGCAGTAAGGAAACCAAAAACATTCAGTACTTC.

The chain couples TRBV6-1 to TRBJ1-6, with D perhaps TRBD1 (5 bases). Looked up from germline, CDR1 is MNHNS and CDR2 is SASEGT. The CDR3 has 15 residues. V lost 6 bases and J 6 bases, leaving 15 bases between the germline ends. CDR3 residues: CASSRDFVGNSPLHF. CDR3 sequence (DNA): TGTGCCAGCAGCCGGGACTTCGTAGGTAATTCACCCCTCCACTTT.

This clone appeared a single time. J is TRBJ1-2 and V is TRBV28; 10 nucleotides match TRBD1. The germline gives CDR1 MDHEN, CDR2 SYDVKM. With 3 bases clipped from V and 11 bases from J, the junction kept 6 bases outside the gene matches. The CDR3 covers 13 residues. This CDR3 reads CASSFRTGGVYTF. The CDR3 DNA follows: TGTGCCAGCAGTTTCCGGACAGGGGGGGTTTACACCTTC.

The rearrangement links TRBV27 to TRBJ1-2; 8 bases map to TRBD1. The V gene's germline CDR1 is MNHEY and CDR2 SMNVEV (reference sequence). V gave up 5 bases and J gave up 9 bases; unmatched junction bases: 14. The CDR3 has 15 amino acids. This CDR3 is CASSPLGGQGGRYTF. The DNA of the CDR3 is TGTGCCAGCAGTCCGCTTGGAGGACAGGGCGGGCGCTACACCTTC.

The DNA of the CDR3 is TGTGCCAGTAGTATCGGAGTGGCAGGGAGCGCCGGGGAGCTGTTTTTT. Protein sequence: CASSIGVAGSAGELFF. This chain uses TRBV19 with TRBJ2-2; D tentatively reads TRBD1 or TRBD2 (5 bases each). The length of the CDR3 is 16 residues. V was pared by 3 bases and J by 6 bases, with 17 bases between. Germline lookup yields CDR1 LNHDA and CDR2 SQIVND (reference sequence).

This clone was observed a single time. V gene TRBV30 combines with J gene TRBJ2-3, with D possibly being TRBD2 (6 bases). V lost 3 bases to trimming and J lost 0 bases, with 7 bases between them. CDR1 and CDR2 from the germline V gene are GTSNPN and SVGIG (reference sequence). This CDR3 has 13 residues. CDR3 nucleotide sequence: TGTGCCTGGAGGCTAGCGAGCACAGATACGCAGTATTTT. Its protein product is CAWRLASTDTQYF. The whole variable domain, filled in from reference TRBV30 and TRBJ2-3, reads SQTIHQWPATLVQPVGSPLSLECTVEGTSNPNLYWYRQAAGRGLQLLFYSVGIGQISSEVPQNLSASRPQDRQFILSSKKLLLSDSGFYLCAWRLASTDTQYFGPGTRLTVL.

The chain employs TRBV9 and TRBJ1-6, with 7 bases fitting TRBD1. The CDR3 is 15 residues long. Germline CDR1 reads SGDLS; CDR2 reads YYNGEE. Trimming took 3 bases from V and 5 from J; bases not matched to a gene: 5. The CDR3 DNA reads TGTGCCAGCAGCGCCGGGACAGCCAATAATTCACCCCTCCACTTT. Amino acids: CASSAGTANNSPLHF.

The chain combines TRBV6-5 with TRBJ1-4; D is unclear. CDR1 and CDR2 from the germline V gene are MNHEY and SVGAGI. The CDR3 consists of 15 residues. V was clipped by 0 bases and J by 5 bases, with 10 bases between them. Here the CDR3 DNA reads TGTGCCAGCAGTTACTCCCAGGCTGCAAATGAAAAACTGTTTTTT. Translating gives CASSYSQAANEKLFF.

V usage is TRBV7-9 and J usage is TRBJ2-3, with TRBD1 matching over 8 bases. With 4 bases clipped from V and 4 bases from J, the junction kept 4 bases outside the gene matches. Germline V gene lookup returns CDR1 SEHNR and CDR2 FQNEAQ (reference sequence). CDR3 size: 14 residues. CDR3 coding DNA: TGTGCCAGCAGCTACGACAGGGGACCAGATACGCAGTATTTT. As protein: CASSYDRGPDTQYF.